These 30 T cell receptor beta chains were sequenced from one sample in a study of cytomegalovirus exposure and HLA in healthy donors. TCRdb keeps only in-frame clones here, not all; method: immunoSEQ multiplex PCR. The sample has fewer than 150,000 clones, about nine tenths seen once. Specimen: PBMCs. These receptors came from a man between 18 and 29 years old in good health and CMV-seropositive.

The chain recombines TRBV4-2 with TRBJ1-2; tentative D call: TRBD1 (6 bases). CDR3 length equals 15 residues. The germline V gene has CDR1 LGHNA and CDR2 YNFKEQ. The germline V and J ends were trimmed by 1 base and 8 bases, with 17 bases remaining between them. The CDR3 DNA follows: TGTGCCAGCAGCCAAGCGGCCCGGACAGTAAACGGCTACACCTTC. It is translated as CASSQAARTVNGYTF.

V gene TRBV7-8 combines with J gene TRBJ2-7, with a possible D match to TRBD1 (5 bases). This CDR3 comprises 13 residues. Trimming pared 5 bases from V and 7 bases from J, leaving 15 bases between. Germline CDR1 reads SGHVS; CDR2 reads FQNEAQ. CDR3 nucleotides: TGTGCCAGCAGCCCACAGGCCGCTGGGGAGCAGTACTTC. Translating it yields CASSPQAAGEQYF.

The V call is TRBV28, the J call TRBJ2-3; tentatively, D is TRBD2 (7 bases). The V and J ends lost 4 bases and 6 bases respectively, with 20 bases between them. The CDR3 loop spans 16 amino acids. Germline V gives CDR1 MDHEN, CDR2 SYDVKM. CDR3 sequence: CASSSMWGGAKDTQYF. Written as DNA, the CDR3 is TGTGCCAGCAGTTCAATGTGGGGGGGGGCAAAGGATACGCAGTATTTT.

This clone has a handful of counts. The chain has TRBV5-1 and TRBJ1-6, with 7 bases lining up with TRBD1. Germline V gene sequence: CDR1 SGHRS, CDR2 YFSETQ. The CDR3 totals 14 residues. Germline trimming cut 4 bases from V and 5 bases from J; bases unmatched to any gene: 3. The CDR3 reads CASSLGTDNSPLHF. Here the CDR3 DNA reads TGCGCCAGCAGCCTGGGGACAGATAATTCACCCCTCCACTTT.

The chain joins TRBV5-1 to TRBJ2-6, with 8 bases aligning to TRBD1. With V trimmed by 1 base and J by 1 base, 10 bases remained unmatched. This CDR3 is built from 19 residues. CDR1 is SGHRS, CDR2 YFSETQ, per germline. The CDR3 nucleotides read TGCGCCAGCAGCTTGTGGAGACAGGGGATGAATTCTGGGGCCAACGTCCTGACTTTC. Protein: CASSLWRQGMNSGANVLTF.

The V gene is TRBV10-3, the J gene TRBJ2-5, with D perhaps matching TRBD2 (6 bases). The V gene's germline CDR1 is ENHRY and CDR2 SYGVKD. CDR3 size: 15 residues. The V gene lost 6 bases and the J gene lost 5 bases, with 19 bases spanning the gap. The CDR3 coding sequence is TGTGCCATCAGGAACTCGGGAGATAAACAGGAGACCCAGTACTTC. It is translated as CAIRNSGDKQETQYF.

The rearrangement uses TRBV5-6 and TRBJ2-1; possibly TRBD2 for D (5 bases). This CDR3 is built from 15 residues. V lost 0 bases and J lost 5, with 12 bases in between. Germline-derived CDR1 and CDR2 are SGHDT and YYEEEE. The CDR3 DNA reads TGTGCCAGCAGCTTGGTCGGGATTTTAAACAATGAGCAGTTCTTC. Its protein is CASSLVGILNNEQFF.

The rearrangement joins TRBV10-3 to TRBJ1-6; D call uncertain. CDR3 size: 15 residues. Germline values: CDR1 ENHRY, CDR2 SYGVKD. V gave up 7 bases and J gave up 0 bases, with 10 bases separating them. This CDR3 reads CAIKAGSSYNSPLHF. Here the CDR3 DNA reads TGTGCCATCAAGGCCGGGAGCTCCTATAATTCACCCCTCCACTTT.

The chain combines TRBV6-5 with TRBJ2-1; TRBD2 matches at 11 bases. Germline assignment: CDR1 MNHEY and CDR2 SVGAGI. The trim removed 5 bases at V and 6 bases at J, leaving 6 bases unmatched. The CDR3 contains 15 residues. The CDR3, as DNA: TGTGCCAGCAGTCACCCGACTAGCGGGGCCAATGAGCAGTTCTTC. It codes for CASSHPTSGANEQFF.

The V and J genes are TRBV14 and TRBJ2-7, with D unclear. Germline-derived CDR1 and CDR2 are SGHDN and FVKESK. The germline V and J ends were trimmed by 0 bases and 5 bases, with 5 bases remaining between them. CDR3 length equals 12 residues. The CDR3 here is CASSQDGHEQYF. The DNA for the CDR3 is TGTGCCAGCAGCCAAGATGGCCACGAGCAGTACTTC. The full variable domain, its missing parts supplied by reference TRBV14 and TRBJ2-7, is EAGVTQFPSHSVIEKGQTVTLRCDPISGHDNLYWYRRVMGKEIKFLLHFVKESKQDESGMPNNRFLAERTGGTYSTLKVQPAELEDSGVYFCASSQDGHEQYFGPGTRLTVT.

In DNA form, the CDR3 reads TGCGCCAGCAGCCAGACAGGGAATTCACCCCTCCACTTT. Its translation is CASSQTGNSPLHF. The chain has TRBV10-1 and TRBJ1-6; TRBD1 agrees at 7 bases. The ends lost 6 bases at V and 7 bases at J; junction bases unmatched: 3. The CDR3 is 13 amino acids. Germline lookup yields CDR1 WNHNN and CDR2 SYGVQD (reference sequence).

The gene calls are TRBV7-9 and TRBJ2-1; no clear D gene. Per the germline V gene, CDR1 is SEHNR and CDR2 is FQNEAQ (reference sequence). V shed 3 bases and J shed 5 bases, with 5 bases lying between them. The CDR3 is made up of 12 amino acids. CDR3 in DNA: TGTGCCAGCAGCTTCCAGAACAATGAGCAGTTCTTC. This translates into CASSFQNNEQFF. Combining the CDR3 with reference TRBV7-9 and TRBJ2-1 gives the whole variable domain DTGVSQNPRHKITKRGQNVTFRCDPISEHNRLYWYRQTLGQGPEFLTYFQNEAQLEKSRLLSDRFSAERPKGSFSTLEIQRTEQGDSAMYLCASSFQNNEQFFGPGTRLTVL.

CDR3 protein: CASRLPGTEAFF. Written as DNA, the CDR3 is TGTGCCAGCAGGCTTCCCGGCACTGAAGCTTTCTTT. This chain joins TRBV5-4 and TRBJ1-1, with D unclear. The V end was cut by 5 bases, the J end by 4 bases, with 9 bases between. This CDR3 spans 12 amino acids. The germline V gene encodes CDR1 SGHNT and CDR2 YYREEE (reference sequence). The entire variable domain, with the rest obtained from reference TRBV5-4 and TRBJ1-1, is as follows: ETGVTQSPTHLIKTRGQQVTLRCSSQSGHNTVSWYQQALGQGPQFIFQYYREEENGRGNFPPRFSGLQFPNYSSELNVNALELDDSALYLCASRLPGTEAFFGQGTRLTVV.

The chain employs TRBV28 and TRBJ2-1; TRBD2 aligns across 11 bases. The CDR3 has 16 amino acids. J lost 6 bases, V lost 4 bases, and 8 bases had no gene match. CDR1 is MDHEN and CDR2 is SYDVKM in the germline V gene. The CDR3 region is CASSSHFSGGANEQFF. Here the CDR3 DNA reads TGTGCCAGCAGTTCCCACTTTAGCGGGGGGGCCAATGAGCAGTTCTTC.

The chain combines TRBV2 with TRBJ1-6; 7 bases map to TRBD1. With 7 bases clipped from V and 0 bases from J, the junction kept 6 bases outside the gene matches. The CDR3 runs to 16 residues. Germline CDR1 reads SNHLY; CDR2 reads FYNNEI. The CDR3 spells CASIPGQSSYNSPLHF. Written as DNA, the CDR3 is TGTGCCAGCATCCCGGGACAGAGCTCCTATAATTCACCCCTCCACTTT.

This clone was recorded a few times. The CDR3, as DNA: TGCAGCGTTGGGCAGGGGTACAATGAAAAACTGTTTTTT. Amino acids: CSVGQGYNEKLFF. The chain recombines TRBV29-1 with TRBJ1-4; TRBD1 might be the D (6 bases). V lost 4 bases and J 5 bases, leaving 11 bases between the germline ends. Germline V gives CDR1 SQVTM, CDR2 ANQGSEA. This CDR3 is built from 13 residues.

This chain uses TRBV10-1 with TRBJ2-3; D possibly corresponds to TRBD2 (5 bases). V gave up 5 bases and J gave up 6 bases, with 9 bases separating them. CDR1 is WNHNN, CDR2 SYGVQD, per germline (reference sequence). The CDR3 covers 12 residues. CDR3 protein: CASSPTGDTQYF. CDR3 bases: TGCGCCAGCAGTCCTACGGGGGATACGCAGTATTTT.

The chain has TRBV28 and TRBJ2-3, with 11 nucleotides matching TRBD2. Per the germline V gene, CDR1 is MDHEN and CDR2 is SYDVKM. The junction had 19 bases not matched to a gene; V was cut back by 4 bases and J by 4 bases. The CDR3 contains 20 residues. The CDR3 reads CASSSQTLPTSGGIADTQYF. In DNA, the CDR3 is TGTGCCAGCAGTTCCCAAACCCTACCCACTAGCGGGGGAATCGCAGATACGCAGTATTTT.

This sequence joins TRBV5-1 and TRBJ1-5; D is unresolved. The CDR3 has 13 amino acids. Trimming cost V 4 bases and J 4 bases, with 9 bases left between them. Per germline, CDR1 SGHRS and CDR2 YFSETQ. DNA of the CDR3: TGCGCCAGCAGCCAGACGGGGAATCAGCCCCAGCATTTT. It translates to CASSQTGNQPQHF. Variable domain in full (rest from reference TRBV5-1 and TRBJ1-5): KAGVTQTPRYLIKTRGQQVTLSCSPISGHRSVSWYQQTPGQGLQFLFEYFSETQRNKGNFPGRFSGRQFSNSRSEMNVSTLELGDSALYLCASSQTGNQPQHFGDGTRLSIL.

This clone was picked up a small number of times. The chain couples TRBV6-1 to TRBJ1-4; no firm D call. The CDR3 contains 12 residues. V was pared by 3 bases and J by 10 bases, with 9 bases between. Germline V gene lookup returns CDR1 MNHNS and CDR2 SASEGT. The CDR3 DNA sequence: TGTGCCAGCAGTGAGTTTCGAGCAAAACTGTTTTTT. This translates into CASSEFRAKLFF.

This clone was seen once. The chain has TRBV19 and TRBJ2-5, with TRBD1 matching 9 bases. CDR1 is LNHDA and CDR2 is SQIVND in the germline V gene (reference sequence). The length of the CDR3 is 15 residues. V was pared by 2 bases and J by 5 bases, with 6 bases of the junction left unmatched. CDR3 in DNA: TGTGCCAGTAGTATATCAACAGGGGGCGGGGAGACCCAGTACTTC. This sequence encodes CASSISTGGGETQYF.

The chain has TRBV6-1 and TRBJ1-2; D not resolved. This CDR3 is built from 13 residues. Deletions cut 6 bases from V and 3 bases from J, with 11 bases between. Germline V CDR1 and CDR2: MNHNS, SASEGT. In DNA form, the CDR3 reads TGTGCCAGCAGGGAGACTATTGACTATGGCTACACCTTC. As protein: CASRETIDYGYTF.

This clone was seen a single time. The CDR3 coding sequence is TGTGCCAGCAGCCTTAAGCGGGGGGGCCCCTACAATGAGCAGTTCTTC. Amino acid sequence: CASSLKRGGPYNEQFF. The chain combines TRBV14 with TRBJ2-1; 10 nucleotides match TRBD2. The germline CDR1 and CDR2 sequences are SGHDN and FVKESK. This CDR3 has 16 residues. Trimming at V came to 4 bases and at J to 2 bases, leaving 5 bases not matched to a gene.

This clone was picked up one time. This chain uses TRBV28 with TRBJ2-7; 9 nucleotides line up with TRBD1. The J segment lost 4 bases and the V segment lost 6 bases, leaving 13 bases of the junction unmatched. CDR1 MDHEN and CDR2 SYDVKM come from the germline V gene. This CDR3 comprises 16 residues. Written as DNA, the CDR3 is TGTGCCAGCAGCCTTTATAAGGGACAGGGTAGATACGAGCAGTACTTC. Encoded protein: CASSLYKGQGRYEQYF.

The chain has TRBV4-2 and TRBJ1-3; 9 bases line up with TRBD1. J gave up 4 bases and V 4 bases, and 8 bases lay outside the gene matches. Per germline, CDR1 LGHNA and CDR2 YNFKEQ. The CDR3 sequence is 16 residues long. The chain's CDR3 is CASSPGTGTGGNTIYF. DNA for the CDR3: TGTGCCAGCAGCCCCGGGACGGGGACAGGGGGAAACACCATATATTTT.

The J gene is TRBJ1-1, the V gene TRBV20-1, with D maybe TRBD1 (6 bases). This CDR3 has 11 amino acids. The V gene's germline CDR1 is DFQATT and CDR2 SNEGSKA (reference sequence). The V gene lost 8 bases and the J gene lost 3 bases, with 10 bases spanning the gap. This chain's CDR3 is CSTQGDTEAFF. CDR3 DNA sequence: TGCAGTACACAGGGAGACACTGAAGCTTTCTTT.

The chain recombines TRBV9 with TRBJ1-2; 12 bases agree with TRBD1. V shed 4 bases, J shed 2 bases, and the junction held 6 bases outside the gene matches. In germline, CDR1 is SGDLS, CDR2 YYNGEE. The CDR3 spans 16 residues. The CDR3 DNA reads TGTGCCAGCAGCCCGAGAGGGACAGGGGGCAACTATGGCTACACCTTC. Translation: CASSPRGTGGNYGYTF.

The chain uses TRBV5-6 and TRBJ1-3, with D possibly TRBD1 on 6 matching bases. CDR1 SGHDT and CDR2 YYEEEE come from the germline V gene. The CDR3 consists of 13 residues. Deletions cut 4 bases from V and 7 bases from J, with 12 bases between. CDR3 loop: CASSPDSRNTIYF. Written as DNA, the CDR3 is TGTGCCAGCAGCCCGGACAGCCGTAACACCATATATTTT.

V usage is TRBV25-1 and J usage is TRBJ2-5; 7 positions agree with TRBD1. Unmatched junction bases numbered 7, after V lost 1 base and J lost 2 bases. CDR3 length: 16 amino acids. CDR1 MGHDK and CDR2 SYGVNS come from the germline V gene. This chain's CDR3 is CASSEFRQGIQETQYF. CDR3 nucleotides: TGTGCCAGCAGTGAATTTAGACAGGGTATACAAGAGACCCAGTACTTC. Complete variable domain (other parts from reference TRBV25-1 and TRBJ2-5): EADIYQTPRYLVIGTGKKITLECSQTMGHDKMYWYQQDPGMELHLIHYSYGVNSTEKGDLSSESTVSRIRTEHFPLTLESARPSHTSQYLCASSEFRQGIQETQYFGPGTRLLVL.

The chain joins TRBV2 to TRBJ1-6; possibly TRBD1 for D (6 bases). Trimming removed 8 bases at V and 7 bases at J, with 15 bases between. Germline CDR1 and CDR2: SNHLY and FYNNEI. This CDR3 is 14 amino acids long. The chain's CDR3 is CASGWGTNNSPLHF. CDR3 DNA: TGTGCCAGCGGATGGGGGACAAACAATTCACCCCTCCACTTT.